The clone carrying this T cell receptor (beta chain) has only a few counts. This specimen comes from a study of OX40 agonist ivuxolimab in advanced cancers. Study-level information: All patients had ivuxolimab intravenously every 2 weeks at 0.01 to 10 mg/kg.

Sequencing was performed with immunoSEQ multiplex PCR; in TCRdb, only in-frame clones are kept and a portion is missing. In the table there are 60,000 to 80,000 clones, 84% of which are singletons. This CDR3 has 13 residues. Germline V lookup: CDR1 SNHLY, CDR2 FYNNEI. V lost 7 bases to trimming and J lost 3 bases, with 10 bases between them. The chain uses TRBV2 and TRBJ1-5; the D gene is possibly TRBD1 (5 bases). This TCR was sampled from an adult with an advanced solid tumor such as melanoma, head and neck, liver or kidney cancer. The source material was CD4+ or CD8+ T cells sorted from blood, sampled in a trial of the OX40 agonist ivuxolimab. This CDR3 is CASTGGVNQPQHF. CDR3 DNA: TGTGCCAGCACTGGGGGAGTCAATCAGCCCCAGCATTTT.